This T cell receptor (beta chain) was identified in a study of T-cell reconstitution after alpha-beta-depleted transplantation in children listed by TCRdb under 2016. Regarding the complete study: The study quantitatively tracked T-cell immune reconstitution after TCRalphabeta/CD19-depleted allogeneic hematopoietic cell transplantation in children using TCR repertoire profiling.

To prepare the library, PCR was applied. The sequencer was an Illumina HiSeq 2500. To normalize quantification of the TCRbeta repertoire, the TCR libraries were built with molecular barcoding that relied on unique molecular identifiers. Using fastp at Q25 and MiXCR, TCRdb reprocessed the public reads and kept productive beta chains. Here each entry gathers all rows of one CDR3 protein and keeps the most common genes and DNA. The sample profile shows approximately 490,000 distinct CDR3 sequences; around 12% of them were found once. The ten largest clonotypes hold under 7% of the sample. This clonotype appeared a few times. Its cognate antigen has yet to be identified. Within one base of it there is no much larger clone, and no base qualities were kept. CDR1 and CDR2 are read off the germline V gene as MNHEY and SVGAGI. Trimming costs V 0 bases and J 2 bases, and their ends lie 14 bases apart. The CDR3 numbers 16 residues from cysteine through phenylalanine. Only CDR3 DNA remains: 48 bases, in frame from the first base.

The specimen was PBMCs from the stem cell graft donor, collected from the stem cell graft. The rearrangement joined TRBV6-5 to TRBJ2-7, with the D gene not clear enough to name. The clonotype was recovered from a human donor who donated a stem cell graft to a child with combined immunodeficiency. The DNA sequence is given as TGTGCCAGCAGTTACTCGACTCTTGGTAGGGCCTACGAGCAGTACTTC. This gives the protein CASSYSTLGRAYEQYF.